This note documents a single T cell receptor (beta chain) sequence. This table comes from immunoSEQ multiplex PCR, and its TCRdb copy is limited to in-frame clones, with some not included. The sample consists of roughly 350,000 clones, about 88% of them appearing once. Treatment here: 15 to 20 received Ad26.COV2.S at low or high dose, single or two shots; roughly five received placebo; per-sample allocation not given. Specimen acquisition occurred on day 63 following the initial vaccine or placebo injection. The sample comes from a study of Ad26.COV2.S vaccination and SARS-CoV-2 variants. V lost 3 bases and J lost 4, with 7 bases in between. Germline lookup yields CDR1 MNHNS and CDR2 SASEGT. The CDR3 loop spans 13 amino acids.

Material: peripheral blood, obtained in a trial of Ad26.COV2.S vaccine versus placebo. The V and J genes are TRBV6-1 and TRBJ1-3; no clear D. The sequence was collected from a person between 18 and 65 years old who received the Ad26.COV2.S COVID-19 vaccine or a placebo. The CDR3 coding sequence is TGTGCCAGCAGTGATAACGGGGGAAACACCATATATTTT. It translates to CASSDNGGNTIYF.